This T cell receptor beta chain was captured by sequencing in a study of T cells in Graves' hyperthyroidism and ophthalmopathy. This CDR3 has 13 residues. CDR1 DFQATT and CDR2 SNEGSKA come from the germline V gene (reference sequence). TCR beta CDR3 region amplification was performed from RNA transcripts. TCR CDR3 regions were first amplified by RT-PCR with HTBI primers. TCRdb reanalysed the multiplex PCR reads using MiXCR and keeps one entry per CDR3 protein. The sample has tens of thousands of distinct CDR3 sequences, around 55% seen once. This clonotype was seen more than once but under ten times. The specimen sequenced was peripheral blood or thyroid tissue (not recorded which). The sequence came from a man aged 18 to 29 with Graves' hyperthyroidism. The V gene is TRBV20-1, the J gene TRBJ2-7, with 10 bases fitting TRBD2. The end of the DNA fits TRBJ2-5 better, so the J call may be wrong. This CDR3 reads CSAGLAGDETQYF. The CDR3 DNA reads TGCAGTGCAGGGCTAGCGGGGGACGAGACCCAGTACTTC.